The present entry profiles one TCR beta chain with its context. This entry belongs to a study of Ad26.COV2.S vaccination and SARS-CoV-2 variants. Trimming removed 6 bases at V and 10 bases at J, with 21 bases between. The CDR3 is 15 residues long. Germline V CDR1 and CDR2: LNHDA, SQIVND (reference sequence). Clones were read by immunoSEQ multiplex PCR, and TCRdb kept only the in-frame ones, dropping some. The repertoire holds 350,000 to 500,000 clones, with 89% as singletons. Noted treatment: over 15 received Ad26.COV2.S at low or high dose, single or two shots; several received placebo; per-sample allocation not given. Sampling took place 63 days after the first vaccine or placebo injection. Boston supplied an adult donor aged 18-55 years.

The chain joins TRBV19 to TRBJ1-4; D possibly corresponds to TRBD1 (6 bases). This TCR was recovered from a person between 18 and 65 years old who received the Ad26.COV2.S COVID-19 vaccine or a placebo. Material: peripheral blood, obtained in a trial of Ad26.COV2.S vaccine versus placebo. This CDR3 is CASRYQGNVAGKLFF. The CDR3 DNA reads as TGTGCCAGTAGATACCAGGGGAACGTGGCGGGAAAACTGTTTTTT.